Following are 6 T cell receptor beta chains from one sample sequenced in a study of blood T cell repertoires in COVID-19. Produced via immunoSEQ multiplex PCR; TCRdb's table is partial and in-frame only. The repertoire holds more than 150,000 clones, with approximately 91% as singletons. What was sequenced was peripheral blood. The receptors here all came from a man aged 40-50 years with acute or convalescent COVID-19.

This chain uses TRBV19 with TRBJ1-1, with D possibly matching TRBD1 (5 bases). The V end lost 5 bases, the J end lost 1 base, and 14 bases lay between the germline ends. CDR3 length equals 15 residues. Germline V gene lookup returns CDR1 LNHDA and CDR2 SQIVND (reference sequence). CDR3 region: CASSPRQRSNTEAFF. The CDR3 region has the DNA TGTGCCAGTAGTCCCAGACAGCGCTCGAACACTGAAGCTTTCTTT.

V gene TRBV5-1 combines with J gene TRBJ1-6; 7 nucleotides agree with TRBD1. The CDR3 is 14 amino acids. Germline-derived CDR1 and CDR2 are SGHRS and YFSETQ. The V gene end was trimmed by 4 bases and the J gene end by 11 bases; junction bases not matched to a gene: 9. The CDR3 DNA reads as TGCGCCAGCAGCCCGGGACAGTCGTCAGCACCCCTCCACTTT. This sequence encodes CASSPGQSSAPLHF.

The V call is TRBV21-1, the J call TRBJ2-1; the table assigns TRBD2, which was not confirmed against the DNA. TRBV21-1 is designated a pseudogene. The CDR3 is 17 residues long. The CDR3 DNA reads as TGTGCCAGCAGCAAACTCGGTCGGGGACTCACTTACAATGAGCAGTTCTTC. It specifies CASSKLGRGLTYNEQFF.

Points on this clone: The sample has other DNA sequences that encode this CDR3 too. This chain links TRBV3-1 (or the pseudogene TRBV3-2) with TRBJ2-7, with D possibly being TRBD1 (5 bases). Germline V gene lookup returns CDR1 LGHDT and CDR2 YNNKEL (reference sequence). The V and J ends lost 4 bases and 1 base respectively, with 5 bases between them. This CDR3 spans 12 amino acids. This chain's CDR3 is CASSPGSYEQYF. The DNA for the CDR3 is TGTGCCAGCAGCCCAGGGTCCTACGAGCAGTACTTC.

The J gene is TRBJ1-3, the V gene TRBV7-2, with 7 bases matching TRBD1. The CDR3 covers 15 residues. Germline CDR1 and CDR2: SGHTA and FQGNSA. The J segment lost 4 bases and the V segment lost 5 bases, leaving 8 bases of the junction unmatched. The CDR3 DNA follows: TGTGCCAGCAGCCTGGACAGGACGTTCGGAAACACCATATATTTT. The encoded protein is CASSLDRTFGNTIYF.

CDR3 in DNA: TGTGCCAGCAGTTCCGGGACTAGCGGTGGGAAGACCCAGTACTTC. Protein product: CASSSGTSGGKTQYF. The chain couples TRBV6-2 or TRBV6-3 to TRBJ2-5; 11 bases line up with TRBD2. V shed 4 bases and J 6 bases; nucleotides not matched to a gene: 7. The length of the CDR3 is 15 residues. The germline V gene encodes CDR1 MNHEY and CDR2 SVGEGT.